Below are 22 T cell receptor beta chains sequenced from a single sample in a study of blood T cell repertoires in COVID-19 (dated by TCRdb to the early 2020s). The library relied on the immunoSEQ multiplex PCR assay. The immuneACCESS repertoire file appears here via TCRdb, limited to in-frame rearrangements. These files lack a portion of the clones; in checked studies, under half of the deficit traces to unresolved V genes, and the cause of the others is not known. Within this sample are about 110,000 clones, with roughly 85% of them counted one time only. Of the sample, 16% is held by the ten largest clones. What was sequenced was peripheral blood. All receptors come from an elderly woman with active or convalescent COVID-19.

The rearrangement uses TRBV29-1 and TRBJ2-1; D may be TRBD2 (5 bases). CDR3 length: 14 residues. The V gene's germline CDR1 is SQVTM and CDR2 ANQGSEA. Deletions cut 6 bases from V and 0 bases from J, with 12 bases between. The CDR3 DNA sequence: TGCAGCGTAATTCTAGGGAGCTCCTACAATGAGCAGTTCTTC. It specifies CSVILGSSYNEQFF.

As to this clone: Mismatch with germline at one junction end may stem from a read error. This chain joins TRBV5-1 and TRBJ1-5; tentatively, D is TRBD1 (5 bases). The CDR3 contains 14 residues. Per the germline V gene, CDR1 is SGHRS and CDR2 is YFSETQ. CDR3 protein: CASSADSPNQLQHF. CDR3 nucleotides: TGCGCCAGCAGCGCTGACAGTCCTAATCAGCTCCAGCATTTT.

The J gene is TRBJ1-2, the V gene TRBV14, with D possibly TRBD1 on 6 matching bases. CDR3 length: 15 residues. From germline, CDR1 is SGHDN and CDR2 FVKESK. Trimming took 6 bases from V and 5 from J, leaving 19 bases between them. The CDR3: CASRDSGNSGYGYTF. For the CDR3, the DNA is TGTGCCAGCAGGGACAGCGGGAACTCTGGGTATGGCTACACCTTC. Full variable domain (remainder filled in from reference TRBV14 and TRBJ1-2): EAGVTQFPSHSVIEKGQTVTLRCDPISGHDNLYWYRRVMGKEIKFLLHFVKESKQDESGMPNNRFLAERTGGTYSTLKVQPAELEDSGVYFCASRDSGNSGYGYTFGSGTRLTVV.

This chain uses TRBV28 with TRBJ2-1; the match to TRBD2 covers 12 bases. Germline trimming cut 7 bases from V and 0 bases from J; bases unmatched to any gene: 7. In germline, CDR1 is MDHEN, CDR2 SYDVKM. This CDR3 has 17 residues. The CDR3 protein is CASTGLAGLSSYNEQFF. The CDR3 DNA follows: TGTGCCAGCACCGGACTAGCGGGGCTGAGCTCCTACAATGAGCAGTTCTTC.

The gene calls are TRBV19 and TRBJ2-7; the match to TRBD2 covers 8 bases. The ends lost 6 bases at V and 9 bases at J; junction bases unmatched: 16. The CDR3 is 15 amino acids. Per germline, CDR1 LNHDA and CDR2 SQIVND (reference sequence). The CDR3 nucleotides are TGTGCCAGTAGCGGGCTCGGGAGGGCCGGACCAGGGCAGTACTTC. Translated, it gives CASSGLGRAGPGQYF.

Only one count was recorded for this clone. The chain uses TRBV11-2 and TRBJ2-1, with 14 nucleotides matching TRBD2. This CDR3 comprises 17 residues. V lost 6 bases and J lost 5; bases outside the gene matches: 9. Germline-derived CDR1 and CDR2 are SGHAT and FQNNGV. CDR3: CASRGLAGVGSNNEQFF. The CDR3 DNA is TGTGCCAGCAGGGGACTAGCGGGAGTTGGTTCAAACAATGAGCAGTTCTTC.

The gene calls are TRBV28 and TRBJ1-3, with 8 bases identical to TRBD1. V lost 6 bases to trimming and J lost 0 bases; unmatched junction nucleotides: 7. This CDR3 is built from 16 residues. CDR1 and CDR2 from the germline V gene are MDHEN and SYDVKM. The CDR3 DNA follows: TGTGCCAGCAGATACCAGGGGGCCTTCTCTGGAAACACCATATATTTT. Its protein is CASRYQGAFSGNTIYF.

The CDR3: CASSDSGNYNEQFF. The CDR3 DNA sequence: TGTGCCAGCAGTGATAGCGGGAACTACAATGAGCAGTTCTTC. The rearrangement uses TRBV2 and TRBJ2-1; 8 bases align to TRBD2. CDR1 is SNHLY and CDR2 is FYNNEI in the germline V gene. V was pared by 3 bases and J by 3 bases, with 1 base of the junction left unmatched. The CDR3 is 14 residues long.

In its sample, this clone ranks as medium-sized. The chain employs TRBV4-1 and TRBJ2-7, with D tentatively TRBD1 (6 bases). Germline CDR1 is MGHRA and CDR2 is YSYEKL. The CDR3 extends over 17 amino acids. With 2 bases removed from V and 9 bases from J, the gap between germline ends came to 26 bases. CDR3 protein: CASSQRHPDSPSGGQYF. Here the CDR3 DNA reads TGCGCCAGCAGCCAAAGACACCCGGACAGCCCCTCGGGTGGGCAGTACTTC.

The chain is built from TRBV18 and TRBJ1-1; TRBD1 agrees at 9 bases. Per germline, CDR1 KGHSH and CDR2 LQKENI. The CDR3 extends over 15 amino acids. V lost 5 bases to trimming and J lost 4 bases; unmatched junction nucleotides: 8. CDR3 sequence (DNA): TGTGCCAGCTCAGCTACAGGGGGCTGGGGCACTGAAGCTTTCTTT. It yields the protein CASSATGGWGTEAFF.

The rearrangement links TRBV7-2 to TRBJ2-1, with 7 bases that match TRBD2. This CDR3 region has 15 residues. With V trimmed by 3 bases and J by 2 bases, 4 bases remained unmatched. In germline, CDR1 is SGHTA, CDR2 FQGNSA. The DNA of the CDR3 is TGTGCCAGCAGCTTGGGGGGGGGTCCCTACAATGAGCAGTTCTTC. Its translation: CASSLGGGPYNEQFF.

The chain couples TRBV28 to TRBJ1-4; 12 bases match TRBD1. Trimming took 3 bases from V and 2 from J; bases not matched to a gene: 4. The length of the CDR3 is 17 residues. Germline V gene sequence: CDR1 MDHEN, CDR2 SYDVKM. CDR3 sequence (DNA): TGTGCCAGCAGTTTCGGGACAGGGGGCCTTACTAATGAAAAACTGTTTTTT. Translation: CASSFGTGGLTNEKLFF.

The chain has TRBV18 and TRBJ2-7; 9 bases are shared with TRBD1. Losses at the gene ends were 6 bases for V and 3 bases for J; bases not matched to a gene: 9. CDR3 length: 15 residues. Germline CDR1 KGHSH, CDR2 LQKENI. The CDR3 region is CASSPGQGIVYEQYF. Written as DNA, the CDR3 is TGTGCCAGCTCGCCCGGACAGGGGATCGTCTACGAGCAGTACTTC.

This clone showed up just once. The chain employs TRBV11-3 and TRBJ2-5; tentatively, D is TRBD2 (6 bases). Germline V gene sequence: CDR1 SGHNT, CDR2 YENEEA. V lost 5 bases and J lost 5, with 18 bases in between. The CDR3 totals 15 residues. The CDR3 region has the DNA TGTGCCAGCAGCCCTTGGACTACCCGAGGGGAGACCCAGTACTTC. As protein: CASSPWTTRGETQYF.

This clone was observed a handful of times. The V and J genes are TRBV19 and TRBJ2-1; D is ambiguous. With 5 bases removed from V and 3 bases from J, the gap between germline ends came to 11 bases. CDR3 length equals 14 residues. CDR1 and CDR2 (germline): LNHDA, SQIVND (reference sequence). In nucleotides, the CDR3 is TGTGCCAGTAGTCCCTTGGGCCTCTACAATGAGCAGTTCTTC. This gives the protein CASSPLGLYNEQFF.

The chain carries TRBV6-6 and TRBJ1-1; weak D call: TRBD1 (5 bases). This CDR3 contains 15 residues. The germline CDR1 and CDR2 sequences are MNHNY and SVGAGI (reference sequence). Trimming removed 6 bases at V and 1 base at J, with 15 bases between. The CDR3 bases are TGTGCCAGCAGCCCCACCGCCGGGGGGAACACTGAAGCTTTCTTT. Its translation is CASSPTAGGNTEAFF.

This rearrangement joins TRBV4-1 to TRBJ2-7, with 7 bases aligning to TRBD2. This CDR3 comprises 14 residues. Germline V gene data show CDR1 as MGHRA and CDR2 as YSYEKL. V dropped 3 bases and J dropped 2; count of bases not matched to a gene: 4. CDR3 sequence: CASSQRLATYEQYF. The CDR3 bases are TGCGCCAGCAGCCAGCGACTAGCTACCTACGAGCAGTACTTC.

The chain links TRBV5-5 to TRBJ2-3; D might be TRBD2 (6 bases). CDR1 and CDR2 from the germline V gene are SGHKS and YYEKEE (reference sequence). V was shortened by 4 bases and J by 4 bases, with 13 bases between the two germline ends. The CDR3 contains 14 residues. The CDR3: CASSLPGDPDTQYF. CDR3 DNA sequence: TGTGCCAGCAGCCTCCCGGGAGATCCAGATACGCAGTATTTT.

The CDR3 loop reads CASSPPYFTGNTIYF. DNA of the CDR3: TGTGCCAGCTCACCACCATACTTCACTGGAAACACCATATATTTT. V gene TRBV18 combines with J gene TRBJ1-3; D remains unclear. In germline, CDR1 is KGHSH, CDR2 LQKENI. V was clipped by 0 bases and J by 2 bases, with 8 bases between them. This CDR3 spans 15 amino acids. The full variable domain, completed using reference TRBV18 and TRBJ1-3, is NAGVMQNPRHLVRRRGQEARLRCSPMKGHSHVYWYRQLPEEGLKFMVYLQKENIIDESGMPKERFSAEFPKEGPSILRIQQVVRGDSAAYFCASSPPYFTGNTIYFGEGSWLTVV.

The chain couples TRBV19 to TRBJ2-5; TRBD1 aligns across 7 bases. Germline assignment: CDR1 LNHDA and CDR2 SQIVND (reference sequence). After removal of 7 bases from V and 5 bases from J, the junction contained 7 bases not matched to a gene. CDR3 size: 13 residues. The CDR3 is CASIDRAGETQYF. In DNA, the CDR3 is TGTGCCAGTATCGACAGGGCTGGCGAGACCCAGTACTTC.

This rearrangement joins TRBV6-5 to TRBJ2-5, with D possibly TRBD1 on 7 matching bases. CDR1 and CDR2 from the germline V gene are MNHEY and SVGAGI. V lost 0 bases, J lost 1 base, and 9 bases lay in between. This CDR3 region has 15 residues. The CDR3, as DNA: TGTGCCAGCAGTTACTCCCAGGGGGGCCAAGAGACCCAGTACTTC. Translation gives CASSYSQGGQETQYF.

The chain links TRBV5-1 to TRBJ2-1, with 14 bases identical to TRBD2. The CDR3 has 17 amino acids. Germline CDR1 is SGHRS and CDR2 is YFSETQ. With 3 bases clipped from V and 8 bases from J, the junction kept 10 bases outside the gene matches. As DNA, the CDR3 is TGCGCCAGCAGCTGGTTAGTGGGGACTAGCGGGAGCTATGAGCAGTTCTTC. The encoded protein is CASSWLVGTSGSYEQFF.